This T cell receptor beta chain appears in the sequencing data of a study of T cell repertoires in MIS-A myocarditis. Unmatched junction bases numbered 3, after V lost 2 bases and J lost 3 bases. Germline V CDR1 and CDR2: LGHNA, YNFKEQ. The CDR3 runs to 15 residues. Some clones are missing from TCRdb's copy, which holds only in-frame ones; the method was immunoSEQ multiplex PCR. This table holds roughly 12,000 clones, approximately 83% found once. Sequenced sample: right ventricle heart tissue obtained at autopsy. This sequence was found in a man aged 18-30 years with fulminant myocarditis from multisystem inflammatory syndrome in adults (MIS-A) after COVID-19. The chain joins TRBV4-2 to TRBJ2-1; 8 bases agree with TRBD2. As DNA, the CDR3 is TGTGCCAGCAGCCAAACTAGCGGCAACTACAATGAGCAGTTCTTC. It specifies CASSQTSGNYNEQFF.